This T cell receptor (beta chain) is drawn from a study of blood T cells in healthy people across ages. Overall study results and limits: Unsorted PBMCs prevented conclusive naive versus antigen-experienced comparison. The percentage of naive T cells correlated strongly with TCR beta diversity.

In regard to this clonotype: Its antigen remains unknown.

Through a sample-barcoded 5' primer and a J-beta primer mix, a second PCR was run for 7 to 11 cycles. No fewer than 3 million CDR3-containing paired-end reads came from each sample. TCRdb used MiXCR to reprocess the 5' RACE reads, holding one entry per CDR3 protein. Of roughly 680,000 distinct CDR3 sequences listed, about 50% are singletons. The TCR comes from a woman over 75 in good health. Sequenced: blood.

The CDR3 DNA reads TGCGCCAGCAGCTTGGGGGACAGGGGGACCACAGATACGCAGTATTTT. Its protein product is CASSLGDRGTTDTQYF. This sequence joins TRBV5-1 and TRBJ2-3, with TRBD1 matching over 11 bases. The trim removed 0 bases at V and 2 bases at J, leaving 2 bases unmatched. The V gene's germline CDR1 is SGHRS and CDR2 YFSETQ. The CDR3 has 16 amino acids. Complete variable domain (other parts from reference TRBV5-1 and TRBJ2-3): KAGVTQTPRYLIKTRGQQVTLSCSPISGHRSVSWYQQTPGQGLQFLFEYFSETQRNKGNFPGRFSGRQFSNSRSEMNVSTLELGDSALYLCASSLGDRGTTDTQYFGPGTRLTVL.